Listed below are T cell receptor beta chains from one sample, sequenced in a study of blood T cell repertoires in COVID-19. Repertoires were generated with immunoSEQ multiplex PCR, while TCRdb's copy carries only in-frame clones and drops some. The sample lists about 260,000 clones, around 92% occurring once. The specimen was peripheral blood. The receptors were sampled from a person aged 18-29 years with COVID-19, enrolled during active disease. Each CDR3 is given with its conserved first and last residue. The order of the fields is D gene, clone size, V gene, J gene, CDR3 protein, CDR3 DNA. The D gene is left open where the match is weak. Expanded clones are given a class, and other clones once, few, many or no size at all.

.	.	TRBV9	TRBJ1-2	CASSVGMDGGDYGYTF	TGTGCCAGCAGCGTAGGAATGGACGGGGGTGACTATGGCTACACCTTC
TRBD1	.	TRBV11-2	TRBJ1-1	CASSPDRDTEAFF	TGTGCCAGCAGCCCTGACAGGGACACTGAAGCTTTCTTT
.	.	TRBV5-6	TRBJ1-4	CASSLAPTRLEKLFF	TGTGCCAGCAGCTTGGCCCCGACAAGGCTAGAAAAACTGTTTTTT
.	.	TRBV5-1	TRBJ2-7	CASSLGSGNEQYF	TGCGCCAGCAGCTTGGGTTCGGGTAACGAGCAGTACTTC
.	.	TRBV19	TRBJ1-1	CASSPLRGYEAFF	TGTGCCAGTAGCCCCTTAAGAGGGTATGAAGCTTTCTTT
TRBD1	.	TRBV19	TRBJ2-7	CASSLGTGYEQYF	TGTGCCAGTAGTCTAGGGACAGGCTACGAGCAGTACTTC
.	.	TRBV9	TRBJ1-2	CASSAGGADFNYGYTF	TGTGCCAGCAGCGCCGGGGGAGCGGATTTTAACTATGGCTACACCTTC
.	.	TRBV27	TRBJ2-7	CASSSPYEQYF	TGTGCCAGCAGCTCCCCCTACGAGCAGTACTTC
TRBD2	.	TRBV7-9	TRBJ2-7	CASSLSPTSGPRSSYEQYF	TGTGCCAGCAGCTTATCTCCGACTAGCGGGCCACGTAGCTCCTACGAGCAGTACTTC
TRBD2	.	TRBV3-1/TRBV3-2	TRBJ2-2	CASSIGLAGVTGELFF	TGTGCCAGCAGCATAGGACTAGCGGGCGTCACCGGGGAGCTGTTTTTT
TRBD2	.	TRBV24-1	TRBJ2-5	CATSPAAGAYETQYF	TGTGCCACCTCCCCGGCAGCGGGAGCTTATGAGACCCAGTACTTC
.	.	TRBV25-1	TRBJ2-1	CASSVHREQFF	TGTGCCAGCAGTGTGCACAGAGAGCAGTTCTTC
TRBD2	.	TRBV9	TRBJ2-1	CASNSGKGYNEQFF	TGTGCCAGCAATAGCGGGAAGGGGTACAATGAGCAGTTCTTC
TRBD2	.	TRBV6-6	TRBJ2-1	CASSYSSTSGTNEQFF	TGTGCCAGCAGTTACTCGTCCACTAGCGGGACCAATGAGCAGTTCTTC
.	.	TRBV5-5	TRBJ1-2	CASSPQTDGLNGYTF	TGTGCCAGCTCACCTCAGACTGACGGATTAAATGGCTACACCTTC
.	.	TRBV6-6	TRBJ2-5	CASSTSGPETQYF	TGTGCCAGCAGTACCTCAGGGCCAGAGACCCAGTACTTC
TRBD2	.	TRBV24-1	TRBJ2-3	CATIVGTSDTDTQYF	TGTGCCACCATTGTAGGGACTAGCGATACAGATACGCAGTATTTT
.	.	TRBV20-1	TRBJ1-1	CSARNNREAFF	TGCAGTGCTAGAAACAACAGGGAAGCTTTCTTT
TRBD2	.	TRBV18	TRBJ2-7	CASSQTSGRGYEQYF	TGTGCCAGCTCACAGACTAGCGGGAGGGGTTACGAGCAGTACTTC
TRBD2	.	TRBV11-2	TRBJ2-5	CASSQPPSGQETQYF	TGTGCCAGCAGTCAACCCCCTAGCGGCCAAGAGACCCAGTACTTC
.	.	TRBV18	TRBJ1-1	CASSPNSESPEAFF	TGTGCCAGCTCACCAAACTCCGAGTCACCTGAAGCTTTCTTT
.	once	TRBV18	TRBJ1-4	CASSPPRGEEKLFF	TGTGCCAGCTCACCACCTCGCGGGGAAGAAAAACTGTTTTTT
.	once	TRBV5-1	TRBJ2-5	CASSLWASLATQETQYF	TGCGCCAGCAGCTTGTGGGCCTCCCTAGCGACACAAGAGACCCAGTACTTC
TRBD1	.	TRBV4-3	TRBJ2-7	CASSQDRGPYEQYF	TGCGCCAGCAGCCAAGACAGGGGGCCCTACGAGCAGTACTTC
TRBD1	.	TRBV5-1	TRBJ2-7	CASSLEGQGAGRGYEQYF	TGCGCCAGCAGCTTGGAGGGACAGGGGGCAGGTCGGGGCTACGAGCAGTACTTC
.	.	TRBV29-1	TRBJ2-6	CSVWDNSGANVLTF	TGCAGCGTATGGGACAACTCTGGGGCCAACGTCCTGACTTTC
.	.	TRBV7-9	TRBJ2-2	CASSLKRDSTGELFF	TGTGCCAGCAGCTTGAAACGGGACTCCACCGGGGAGCTGTTTTTT
.	.	TRBV7-9	TRBJ1-6	CASSADRSSNNSPLHF	TGTGCCAGCAGCGCAGACAGATCCTCGAATAATTCACCCCTCCACTTT
.	.	TRBV9	TRBJ2-1	CASSVGLNNEQFF	TGTGCCAGCAGCGTAGGACTAAACAATGAGCAGTTCTTC
.	.	TRBV27	TRBJ1-1	CASSLNGQNTEAFF	TGTGCCAGCAGTTTAAATGGGCAGAACACTGAAGCTTTCTTT
TRBD1	.	TRBV5-8	TRBJ2-7	CASSWSVGDRGSYEQYF	TGTGCCAGCAGCTGGTCAGTGGGGGACAGAGGATCCTACGAGCAGTACTTC